This paragraph covers one T cell receptor beta chain sequence. The antigen is unknown. The data originate from a study of sequential checkpoint blockade in melanoma. Study as a whole: Maintenance nivolumab came after either treatment sequence. TCRbeta immunosequencing was performed on DNA from 91 pretreatment melanoma tumor samples. Roughly 22 patients had tumor biopsies before treatment and at week 13. Study conclusions and caveats: T-cell fraction and clonality followed PD-L1 and CD8+ counts, not mutational load.

V lost 6 bases to trimming and J lost 2 bases, with 14 bases between them. The length of the CDR3 is 14 residues. Germline V gene data show CDR1 as MNHGY and CDR2 as SAAAGT. This sample's treatment: randomized to nivolumab then ipilimumab (arm A) or the reverse (arm B). Clones were read by immunoSEQ multiplex PCR, and TCRdb kept only the in-frame ones, dropping some. The sample lists 4,000 to 6,500 clones, around 28% occurring once. The receptor was derived from a human donor with melanoma. This material consisted of tumor tissue (inferred from file names), taken from a patient given nivolumab and ipilimumab in sequence. The chain couples TRBV6-8 to TRBJ2-7; D gene uncertain. CDR3 nucleotide sequence: TGTGCCAGCAGCGACTGGCTTATCACCTACGAGCAGTACTTC. Amino acids: CASSDWLITYEQYF.